Following are 32 T cell receptor beta chains from one sample sequenced in a study of blood T cell repertoires in COVID-19. The repertoire was sequenced with immunoSEQ multiplex PCR; TCRdb's copy has only in-frame clones and lacks some. The table shows roughly 250,000 clones, with 81% occurring only once. Specimen: peripheral blood. These receptors originate from a woman in her fifties or sixties with active or convalescent COVID-19.

V gene TRBV2 combines with J gene TRBJ1-2; tentative D call: TRBD1 (6 bases). The length of the CDR3 is 14 residues. Trimming removed 7 bases at V and 8 bases at J, with 20 bases between. The germline gives CDR1 SNHLY, CDR2 FYNNEI. CDR3 nucleotide sequence: TGTGCCAGCAAGGACAGAGAGGGAGGGAGGGGCTACACCTTC. Translating gives CASKDREGGRGYTF.

The count of this clone is one. The CDR3 DNA is TGTGCCTGGAGTGGACACCCCGGGAGCAAGGAAAAACTGTTTTTT. Its protein is CAWSGHPGSKEKLFF. The chain combines TRBV30 with TRBJ1-4, with D unresolved. The V end was cut by 1 base, the J end by 8 bases, with 17 bases between. Germline lookup yields CDR1 GTSNPN and CDR2 SVGIG (reference sequence). The CDR3 extends over 15 amino acids.

This clone was recorded once. The CDR3 loop is CASSRPGGGMETQYF. CDR3 nucleotide sequence: TGTGCCAGCAGCCGTCCAGGCGGGGGGATGGAGACCCAGTACTTC. The gene calls are TRBV5-5 and TRBJ2-5; TRBD2 aligns across 8 bases. Trimming cost V 4 bases and J 5 bases; bases outside gene matches: 10. This CDR3 region has 15 residues. CDR1 and CDR2 from the germline V gene are SGHKS and YYEKEE (reference sequence).

This clone was detected a few times. The chain links TRBV6-2 or TRBV6-3 to TRBJ1-1; 9 positions match TRBD1. The ends lost 5 bases at V and 0 bases at J; junction bases unmatched: 10. The germline CDR1 and CDR2 sequences are MNHEY and SVGEGT. This CDR3 spans 17 amino acids. In DNA form, the CDR3 reads TGTGCCAGCAGTCCCGTCTGGGGACAGGGCATGAACACTGAAGCTTTCTTT. Translating gives CASSPVWGQGMNTEAFF.

The chain couples TRBV7-2 to TRBJ2-5; the match to TRBD2 covers 9 bases. The V segment lost 1 base and the J segment 13 bases; nucleotides outside the gene matches: 16. The CDR3 runs to 16 residues. Germline-derived CDR1 and CDR2 are SGHTA and FQGNSA. The CDR3 loop is CASSLGWSGGTNSGYF. The DNA of the CDR3 is TGTGCCAGCAGCTTAGGATGGAGCGGGGGGACCAATAGTGGGTACTTC.

V is TRBV9 and J is TRBJ2-6, with TRBD2 matching 10 bases. The V and J ends lost 5 bases and 3 bases, in that order; junction bases with no gene match: 5. Germline CDR1 SGDLS, CDR2 YYNGEE. The CDR3 sequence is 16 residues long. CDR3: CASRSGGAFGANVLTF. The CDR3 DNA reads as TGTGCCAGCAGGAGCGGGGGGGCCTTTGGGGCCAACGTCCTGACTTTC. The full variable domain, completed using reference TRBV9 and TRBJ2-6, is DSGVTQTPKHLITATGQRVTLRCSPRSGDLSVYWYQQSLDQGLQFLIQYYNGEERAKGNILERFSAQQFPDLHSELNLSSLELGDSALYFCASRSGGAFGANVLTFGAGSRLTVL.

J is TRBJ2-3 and V is TRBV7-3, with 7 bases matching TRBD1. V lost 2 bases, J lost 0 bases, and 2 bases stayed unmatched. The V gene's germline CDR1 is SGHTA and CDR2 FQGTGA. This CDR3 has 15 residues. The CDR3 reads CASSLDRASTDTQYF. The CDR3 coding sequence is TGTGCCAGCAGCTTAGACAGGGCTAGCACAGATACGCAGTATTTT.

The V and J genes are TRBV10-3 and TRBJ1-2; maybe TRBD1 (5 bases). CDR3 length: 15 amino acids. Germline-derived CDR1 and CDR2 are ENHRY and SYGVKD. V dropped 0 bases and J dropped 6 bases, with 14 bases sitting between them. The CDR3 DNA follows: TGTGCCATCAGTGAGTCGGGTGGCAGGGCCGATGGCTACACCTTC. Protein product: CAISESGGRADGYTF.

The genes are TRBV7-9 and TRBJ2-5; D perhaps matches TRBD2 (6 bases). Trimming stripped 4 bases from V and 5 bases from J, with 11 bases between. CDR1 and CDR2 (germline): SEHNR, FQNEAQ (reference sequence). This CDR3 has 13 amino acids. The chain's CDR3 is CASSSDYGETQYF. As DNA, the CDR3 is TGTGCCAGCAGCTCGGACTATGGGGAGACCCAGTACTTC.

The V gene is TRBV6-5, the J gene TRBJ1-2; 8 nucleotides agree with TRBD1. Germline-derived CDR1 and CDR2 are MNHEY and SVGAGI. This CDR3 comprises 15 residues. V shed 6 bases, J shed 4 bases, and the junction held 10 bases outside the gene matches. CDR3 coding DNA: TGTGCCAGCAGCCGACTCGGACAGGGAGGCTATGGCTACACCTTC. This encodes CASSRLGQGGYGYTF.

The chain is built from TRBV9 and TRBJ2-7, with a weak D call TRBD1 (6 bases). V lost 2 bases to trimming and J lost 2 bases, with 29 bases between them. Per germline, CDR1 SGDLS and CDR2 YYNGEE. This CDR3 has 20 residues. The CDR3 region is CASSVGPRGEGQKITYEQYF. CDR3 coding DNA: TGTGCCAGCAGCGTCGGACCCCGAGGAGAAGGACAGAAAATCACCTACGAGCAGTACTTC.

This chain links TRBV18 with TRBJ2-7; 7 positions agree with TRBD1. V lost 5 bases and J lost 0; bases outside the gene matches: 10. Germline V gene data show CDR1 as KGHSH and CDR2 as LQKENI. This CDR3 is 16 amino acids long. The DNA of the CDR3 is TGTGCCAGCTCAGCAATACAGGGGTCTAGCTCCTACGAGCAGTACTTC. This translates into CASSAIQGSSSYEQYF.

This rearrangement joins TRBV6-5 to TRBJ1-5, with 10 nucleotides matching TRBD1. V dropped 6 bases and J dropped 4; count of bases not matched to a gene: 6. The CDR3 consists of 15 residues. Germline CDR1 is MNHEY and CDR2 is SVGAGI. CDR3 region: CASRLRQGANQPQHF. For the CDR3, the DNA is TGTGCCAGCAGACTGAGACAGGGGGCGAATCAGCCCCAGCATTTT.

CDR3 sequence: CASSSAGQGYEQYF. CDR3 DNA sequence: TGTGCCAGCAGCTCAGCGGGACAGGGGTACGAGCAGTACTTC. The genes are TRBV7-9 and TRBJ2-7, with TRBD1 matching 10 bases. V shed 4 bases, J shed 4 bases, and the junction held 4 bases outside the gene matches. This CDR3 has 14 residues. Germline V gene sequence: CDR1 SEHNR, CDR2 FQNEAQ (reference sequence).

This CDR3 is CASSPDRAIIGGPQHF. Written as DNA, the CDR3 is TGTGCCAGCAGTCCGGACAGGGCGATAATTGGGGGCCCCCAGCATTTT. The chain is built from TRBV27 and TRBJ1-5; 8 bases line up with TRBD1. This CDR3 region has 16 residues. Germline V lookup: CDR1 MNHEY, CDR2 SMNVEV (reference sequence). V lost 5 bases to trimming and J lost 10 bases; unmatched junction nucleotides: 16.

This sequence joins TRBV2 and TRBJ2-2, with a tentative D call TRBD1 (6 bases). The CDR3 totals 14 residues. V lost 4 bases, J lost 6 bases, and 12 bases lay in between. Germline loops: CDR1 SNHLY, CDR2 FYNNEI. The CDR3 nucleotides read TGTGCCAGCAGTGCTACAGGGTATTCCGGGGAGCTGTTTTTT. Translated, it gives CASSATGYSGELFF.

This sequence joins TRBV20-1 and TRBJ1-1; no reliable D call. The V gene lost 3 bases and the J gene lost 1 base, with 6 bases spanning the gap. CDR3 length equals 12 residues. Germline CDR1 DFQATT, CDR2 SNEGSKA (reference sequence). CDR3 DNA sequence: TGCAGTGCTAGTCTAGAGAACACTGAAGCTTTCTTT. This translates into CSASLENTEAFF.

CDR3 sequence (DNA): TGCGCCAGCAGCTTGGATGGGGGGGAGAATGGCTACACCTTC. This sequence encodes CASSLDGGENGYTF. The chain is built from TRBV5-1 and TRBJ1-2; weak D call: TRBD1 (5 bases). Germline loops: CDR1 SGHRS, CDR2 YFSETQ. V was pared by 0 bases and J by 6 bases, with 12 bases between. This CDR3 region has 14 residues.

The gene calls are TRBV4-2 and TRBJ1-1; tentative D call: TRBD1 (6 bases). V was clipped by 5 bases and J by 1 base, with 11 bases between them. This CDR3 contains 14 residues. Germline V gives CDR1 LGHNA, CDR2 YNFKEQ. The CDR3 protein is CASSYTTGNTEAFF. In DNA form, the CDR3 reads TGTGCCAGCAGCTACACGACAGGGAACACTGAAGCTTTCTTT.

The rearrangement uses TRBV7-3 and TRBJ1-2, with TRBD1 matching over 8 bases. Trimming cost V 5 bases and J 8 bases; bases outside gene matches: 7. Germline V gives CDR1 SGHTA, CDR2 FQGTGA. The CDR3 has 13 amino acids. CDR3 nucleotides: TGTGCCAGCAGCGAGACAGGGGAGTACGGCTACACCTTC. Residues: CASSETGEYGYTF.

J is TRBJ2-5 and V is TRBV3-1 (or the pseudogene TRBV3-2); 9 positions agree with TRBD2. With V trimmed by 0 bases and J by 5 bases, 4 bases remained unmatched. Germline V CDR1 and CDR2: LGHDT, YNNKEL (reference sequence). CDR3 length equals 15 residues. The CDR3 region has the DNA TGTGCCAGCAGCCAAGAACGCGGGGGGGCCGAGACCCAGTACTTC. As protein: CASSQERGGAETQYF.

The chain recombines TRBV5-1 with TRBJ2-7; 9 bases agree with TRBD1. Losses at the gene ends were 3 bases for V and 3 bases for J; bases not matched to a gene: 4. Germline-derived CDR1 and CDR2 are SGHRS and YFSETQ. The CDR3 is 14 amino acids. The CDR3 DNA reads as TGCGCCAGCAGCTCGGGACAGGGTATCTACGAGCAGTACTTC. Translating gives CASSSGQGIYEQYF.

J is TRBJ2-1 and V is TRBV2; 12 bases are shared with TRBD2. The CDR3 runs 15 residues. Germline loops: CDR1 SNHLY, CDR2 FYNNEI. J lost 6 bases, V lost 6 bases, and 6 bases had no gene match. CDR3 sequence (DNA): TGTGCCAGCAGGGCCCTAGCGGGGGGGCCCAATGAGCAGTTCTTC. This encodes CASRALAGGPNEQFF.

The chain has TRBV7-9 and TRBJ2-5, with D possibly matching TRBD1 (6 bases). Germline V gene data show CDR1 as SEHNR and CDR2 as FQNEAQ (reference sequence). The CDR3 totals 14 residues. The V end was cut by 2 bases, the J end by 6 bases, with 13 bases between. The CDR3 nucleotides read TGTGCCAGCAGCTTATCGGACAGAGGGAAGACCCAGTACTTC. This encodes CASSLSDRGKTQYF.

This chain joins TRBV6-5 and TRBJ1-3, with D possibly TRBD1 on 6 matching bases. Trimming removed 6 bases from V and 0 bases from J, with 12 bases in between. CDR3 size: 15 residues. Per the germline V gene, CDR1 is MNHEY and CDR2 is SVGAGI. The CDR3 protein is CASRADRPSGNTIYF. The CDR3 region has the DNA TGTGCCAGCAGGGCGGACAGACCCTCTGGAAACACCATATATTTT.

V is TRBV4-3 and J is TRBJ1-5; D is undetermined. The CDR3 runs to 14 residues. Germline assignment: CDR1 LGHNA and CDR2 YSLEER. The V and J ends lost 2 bases and 3 bases respectively, with 8 bases between them. The CDR3 here is CASSQTGYNQPQHF. The CDR3 nucleotides are TGCGCCAGCAGCCAAACGGGTTACAATCAGCCCCAGCATTTT.

This chain uses TRBV7-3 with TRBJ2-7; tentative D call: TRBD2 (5 bases). This CDR3 has 13 residues. V was trimmed by 5 bases and J by 6 bases, leaving 14 bases between them. Germline CDR1 is SGHTA and CDR2 is FQGTGA. The CDR3, as DNA: TGTGCCAGCAGCGCCTCCGCTAGCACCGAGCAGTACTTC. Its protein product is CASSASASTEQYF.

V is TRBV6-2 or TRBV6-3 and J is TRBJ1-2, with TRBD1 matching over 7 bases. Looked up from germline, CDR1 is MNHEY and CDR2 is SVGEGT. This CDR3 has 15 residues. V gave up 2 bases and J gave up 8 bases; unmatched junction bases: 11. Here the CDR3 reads CASSYPAEGAYGYTF. The CDR3 region has the DNA TGTGCCAGCAGTTACCCCGCGGAGGGGGCCTACGGCTACACCTTC.

This sequence joins TRBV27 and TRBJ1-2; 8 bases fit TRBD1. This CDR3 has 15 amino acids. With 6 bases clipped from V and 7 bases from J, the junction kept 13 bases outside the gene matches. Germline V CDR1 and CDR2: MNHEY, SMNVEV (reference sequence). This chain's CDR3 is CASSLSGQGALGYTF. The CDR3 bases are TGTGCCAGCAGCTTAAGTGGTCAGGGGGCGCTTGGCTACACCTTC.

V and J are TRBV6-5 and TRBJ2-5, with TRBD1 as a possible D gene (6 bases). The length of the CDR3 is 15 residues. Germline CDR1 MNHEY, CDR2 SVGAGI. The V and J ends lost 0 bases and 5 bases respectively, with 13 bases between them. This CDR3 reads CASSYSSPRGETQYF. CDR3 DNA: TGTGCCAGCAGTTACTCGTCACCGAGGGGGGAGACCCAGTACTTC.

The genes are TRBV10-2 and TRBJ2-7; unclear D gene. The CDR3 has 15 amino acids. Trimming took off 2 bases at V and 1 base at J, with 12 bases between the two ends. Germline V gene sequence: CDR1 WSHSY, CDR2 SAAADI. The CDR3 coding sequence is TGCGCCAGCAGTGAGCCTAAGGCAGCGTCCTACGAGCAGTACTTC. It is translated as CASSEPKAASYEQYF.

This chain links TRBV4-2 with TRBJ1-2; a possible D gene is TRBD1 (5 bases). The CDR3 runs to 15 residues. In germline, CDR1 is LGHNA, CDR2 YNFKEQ. The germline V and J ends were trimmed by 2 bases and 1 base, with 11 bases remaining between them. This CDR3 is CASSQILGGNYGYTF. CDR3 nucleotides: TGTGCCAGCAGCCAAATCCTCGGGGGTAACTATGGCTACACCTTC.